This T cell receptor (beta chain) came from a study of CD8+CD57+ T cells in acquired aplastic anemia. TCR beta VDJ combinations and CDR3 sequences were profiled from genomic DNA. TCRdb recomputed calls from the reads with MiXCR, one row per CDR3 protein. In the table there are some 64,000 distinct CDR3 sequences, about 54% of which are singletons. V lost 1 base and J 4 bases, leaving 14 bases between the germline ends. In germline, CDR1 is LNHDA, CDR2 SQIVND (reference sequence). The CDR3 runs to 16 residues. Whole-study results and caveats: Sharing between patients and controls was observed for some 27 CD8+ CDR3 sequences.

In this sample, this clonotype turned up once. No antigen is known for it. The clonotype originates from a human donor in good health, serving as a control. The chain carries TRBV19 and TRBJ1-3; D ambiguous. The sequencing input was sorted CD4+, CD8+, or CD8+CD57+ T cells (not recorded which) from PBMCs. CDR3 DNA sequence: TGTGCCAGTAGTATAGGAGACCGGTTGAAGGGAAACACCATATATTTT. It is translated as CASSIGDRLKGNTIYF.